The clone carrying this TCR beta chain was detected many times. The record originates from a study of type 1 and type 2 diabetes patients. Genomic DNA was the PCR template. A primer set of 30 forward and 13 reverse primers amplified the CDR3. TCRdb reprocessed the multiplex PCR reads with MiXCR, giving one entry per CDR3 protein. The sample includes some 250,000 distinct CDR3 sequences, over 45% seen only once; the top ten take roughly 15%. Germline V lookup: CDR1 SNHLY, CDR2 FYNNEI. The V end lost 7 bases, the J end lost 7 bases, and 7 bases lay between the germline ends. This CDR3 spans 10 amino acids.

The J gene is TRBJ1-1, the V gene TRBV2; D remains ambiguous. The TCR was taken from a man between 18 and 35 years old with type 2 diabetes. Sequences were obtained from peripheral blood mononuclear cells (PBMCs). The CDR3 DNA follows: TGTGCCAGCATAGACGGTGAAGCTTTCTTT. This codes for CASIDGEAFF.